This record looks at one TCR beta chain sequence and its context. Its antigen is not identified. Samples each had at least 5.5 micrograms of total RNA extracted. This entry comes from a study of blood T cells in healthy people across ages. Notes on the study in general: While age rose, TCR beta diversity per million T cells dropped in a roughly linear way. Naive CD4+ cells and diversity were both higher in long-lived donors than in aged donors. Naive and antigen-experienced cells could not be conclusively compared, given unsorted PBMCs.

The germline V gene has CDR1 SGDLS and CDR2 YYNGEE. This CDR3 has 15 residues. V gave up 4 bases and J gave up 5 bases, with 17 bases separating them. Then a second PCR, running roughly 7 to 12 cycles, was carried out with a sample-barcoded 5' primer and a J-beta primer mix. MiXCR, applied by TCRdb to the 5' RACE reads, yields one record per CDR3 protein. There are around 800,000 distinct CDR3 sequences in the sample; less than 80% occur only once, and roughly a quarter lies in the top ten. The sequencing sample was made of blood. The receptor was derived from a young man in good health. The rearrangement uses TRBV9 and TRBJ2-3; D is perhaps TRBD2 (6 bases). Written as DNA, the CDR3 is TGTGCCAGCAGCACGACTAGGAACGGTGTAGATACGCAGTATTTT. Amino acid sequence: CASSTTRNGVDTQYF.